This TCR beta chain was captured in a study of CD8+ T cells in alopecia areata. Study-wide background: The share of scalp area affected provided the severity score for treated patients.

The authors extracted RNA and reverse transcribed it into cDNA as the sequencing template. Produced via immunoSEQ multiplex PCR; TCRdb's table is partial and in-frame only. This table holds around 120,000 clones, 50% to 75% found once. Treatment meaning: oral pan-JAK inhibitor, 5-10 mg twice daily. Study observations and caveats: When scalp samples are sequenced, resident alphabeta T cells of normal skin are also captured.

As regards this clone: What it binds is unknown. At one end the junction does not follow the germline gene, possibly because of a read error.

Per the germline V gene, CDR1 is MGHDK and CDR2 is SYGVNS. The CDR3 consists of 14 residues. The chain is built from TRBV25-1 and TRBJ1-2; no clear D. The sample consisted of CD8+ T cells sorted from blood, taken at week 4, from a patient treated with tofacitinib. The clonotype was recovered from a human donor with alopecia areata. Written as DNA, the CDR3 is TGTGCCAGCAGTGAAGGGGTAGCTAACTATGGCTGCACCTTC. Residues: CASSEGVANYGCTF.